This T cell receptor (beta chain) was obtained from a study of blood T cell repertoires in COVID-19 (dated by TCRdb to 2019 to 2021). Study-wide context: Collaborator samples came from the United States, Italy and Spain and covered acute and convalescent phases of COVID-19. The material from the prospective study consisted of cDNA or gDNA derived from T cells, B-cell-depleted T cells, or PBMCs. Where HLA class I and class II types were available, the types were taken from metadata supplied by the sample provider, not from assay-based typing. Nearly every sample came with metadata listing a de-identified subject ID, COVID-19 status, age in years and sex. A freely available public database, intended as a resource for researchers studying the immune response to SARS-CoV-2, is where the repertoires were released. The samples were drawn from the first 160 participants of the ongoing ImmuneRACE study and from 1,254 subjects provided by 6 global collaborators. The dataset comprised deeply sampled blood TCRbeta repertoires from subjects exposed to, actively infected with, or recovered from COVID-19. Overall results and qualifications from the work: The quantity of clinical and demographic metadata differed by source and by participant and was supplied without curation.

TCRbeta CDR3 regions were amplified from genomic DNA using the immunoSEQ Assay, a bias-controlled multiplex PCR. Processing in the source paper ran as follows. The number of nucleated cells in each sample was estimated by amplification of reference gene primers within the assay. To quantify the absolute abundance of each unique TCRbeta CDR3 rearrangement, sequence reads were collapsed and filtered. For each sample, productive Simpson clonality was calculated as the square root of Simpson's diversity index across productive rearrangements. TCRdb obtained this table from immuneACCESS and retained in-frame rearrangements with V and J assigned. These tables miss some clones; where compared with another copy, unresolved V genes account for less than half of the shortfall, and the remainder is unexplained. V and J calls and clone size follow that table, whereas D and trimming were derived from the DNA. The sample table holds fewer than 350,000 clones, of which around 90% were seen once. Roughly 5.3% of the sample goes to the ten largest clones.

Participants in the prospective study were enrolled through a virtual design, were aged roughly 18 to 100 years, and lived in about 25 United States geographic areas. Cohort assignment in the prospective study relied on participant-reported clinical history from a screening survey and a study questionnaire. Recovered participants in ImmuneRACE Cohort 3 were defined as having two consecutive negative NP/OP PCR tests, clearance from a healthcare professional, or resolution of symptoms. Each participant in the prospective study had whole blood, serum and a nasopharyngeal or oropharyngeal swab collected by mobile phlebotomists. Prospective study participants could optionally give additional blood draws and questionnaires over an approximately two-month period. Before DNA extraction, blood samples from the prospective study were shipped at room temperature or frozen. On this clone itself: This clone's antigen is unknown. Per-nucleotide qualities are absent, and no much larger clonotype sits a single base away.

Sequenced sample: PBMCs or T cells enriched from blood (not recorded which). The TCR comes from a man between 60 and 75 years old who had recovered from COVID-19.

The CDR3 reads CASSGGRQNTGELFF. The DNA is as follows: TGCGCCAGCTCCGGCGGGAGGCAAAACACCGGGGAGCTGTTTTTT. Rearrangement joined TRBV5-1 to TRBJ2-2; 8 middle bases align to TRBD2. Reading from cysteine to phenylalanine, the CDR3 counts 15 amino acids. The DNA shown is the 45-base CDR3, in frame from base 1. CDR1 and CDR2, per the germline V gene, are SGHRS and YFSETQ. V ends up 7 bases short and J 2 bases short, with an unmatched junction base count of 7.